The rows below give T cell receptor beta chains drawn from one sample of a study of blood T cell repertoires in COVID-19. Only in-frame clones appear in the TCRdb table, and some are missing; sequencing was by immunoSEQ multiplex PCR. Of hundreds of thousands of clones listed, around 80% are singletons. The sequenced sample consisted of PBMCs or T cells enriched from blood (not recorded which). The receptors derive from a young man with acute COVID-19. Both conserved end residues are part of each CDR3. The order of the fields is clone size, V gene, D gene, J gene, CDR3 DNA, CDR3 protein. A D gene is named only where the DNA matches it firmly. For some rows the clone size is stated as once, few or many, or as a class when expanded; others skip it.

clone size: NA
V gene: TRBV9
D gene: NA
J gene: TRBJ1-3
CDR3 DNA: TGTGCCAGCAGCGCCCCCCTTTTTGCTAACTCTGGAAACACCATATATTTT
CDR3 protein: CASSAPLFANSGNTIYF

clone size: NA
V gene: TRBV28
D gene: TRBD1
J gene: TRBJ2-2
CDR3 DNA: TGTGCCAGCAATGACAGGGCCACCGGGGAGCTGTTTTTT
CDR3 protein: CASNDRATGELFF

clone size: once
V gene: TRBV6-6
D gene: NA
J gene: TRBJ2-7
CDR3 DNA: TGTGCCAGCAGTTACTCCACAGGGATAGGTAGCGAGCAGTACTTC
CDR3 protein: CASSYSTGIGSEQYF

clone size: NA
V gene: TRBV19
D gene: NA
J gene: TRBJ2-3
CDR3 DNA: TGTGCCAGCCGACAGGAGTTCACAGATACGCAGTATTTT
CDR3 protein: CASRQEFTDTQYF

clone size: NA
V gene: TRBV7-2
D gene: NA
J gene: TRBJ2-1
CDR3 DNA: TGTGCCAGCAGCCCAAACCTCGGTCAGGGGGGCAATGAGCAGTTCTTC
CDR3 protein: CASSPNLGQGGNEQFF

clone size: few
V gene: TRBV19
D gene: NA
J gene: TRBJ2-1
CDR3 DNA: TGTGCCAGTAATAAGGGGCTGGAAGGAGAGCAGTTCTTC
CDR3 protein: CASNKGLEGEQFF

clone size: NA
V gene: TRBV28
D gene: TRBD2
J gene: TRBJ2-5
CDR3 DNA: TGTGCCAGCAGCTGGGGCTTTAGCGGGGGGTTCCAAGAGACCCAGTACTTC
CDR3 protein: CASSWGFSGGFQETQYF

clone size: NA
V gene: TRBV19
D gene: NA
J gene: TRBJ1-3
CDR3 DNA: TGTGCCAGTAGTCCCCCGGGTGGTCGGAACCGAGCCTCTGGAAACACCATATATTTT
CDR3 protein: CASSPPGGRNRASGNTIYF

clone size: NA
V gene: TRBV3-1/TRBV3-2
D gene: TRBD2
J gene: TRBJ2-5
CDR3 DNA: TGTGCCAGCAGCCAAGATCGGGAGGGGGGGTTAGCACGGCCCAAAGAGACCCAGTACTTC
CDR3 protein: CASSQDREGGLARPKETQYF

clone size: NA
V gene: TRBV5-1
D gene: TRBD2
J gene: TRBJ2-5
CDR3 DNA: TGCGCCAGCAGCCCTAGCGGCAAAGAGACCCAGTACTTC
CDR3 protein: CASSPSGKETQYF

clone size: NA
V gene: TRBV15
D gene: TRBD1
J gene: TRBJ1-1
CDR3 DNA: TGTGCCACCAGGATCTGGGCAGGGGGGATGATGAACACTGAAGCTTTCTTT
CDR3 protein: CATRIWAGGMMNTEAFF

clone size: few
V gene: TRBV7-9
D gene: TRBD1
J gene: TRBJ1-4
CDR3 DNA: TGTGCCAGCAGCTTAGCCGGGACAGGGCATCTTAATGAAAAACTGTTTTTT
CDR3 protein: CASSLAGTGHLNEKLFF

clone size: NA
V gene: TRBV5-1
D gene: NA
J gene: TRBJ1-6
CDR3 DNA: TGCGCCAGCAGGCAGGAGGGGTCGGGGAATTCACCCCTCCACTTT
CDR3 protein: CASRQEGSGNSPLHF

clone size: once
V gene: TRBV10-2
D gene: TRBD2
J gene: TRBJ2-1
CDR3 DNA: TGCGCCAGCAAGCCGGGAACTAGCGGGGGGCGGAATGAGCAGTTCTTC
CDR3 protein: CASKPGTSGGRNEQFF

clone size: NA
V gene: TRBV20-1
D gene: TRBD1
J gene: TRBJ1-1
CDR3 DNA: TGCAGTGTTATGGCGACAGGGGAAGCTTTCTTT
CDR3 protein: CSVMATGEAFF

clone size: NA
V gene: TRBV3-1/TRBV3-2
D gene: TRBD1
J gene: TRBJ2-5
CDR3 DNA: TGTGCCAGCAGCCAAGTTTTAGAGGAACAGGGGGTTGAGACCCAGTACTTC
CDR3 protein: CASSQVLEEQGVETQYF

clone size: NA
V gene: TRBV6-1
D gene: NA
J gene: TRBJ1-2
CDR3 DNA: TGTGCCAGCAGTGAAGCCCCGGCAGGGACTTCGCGGGGCTACACCTTC
CDR3 protein: CASSEAPAGTSRGYTF

clone size: NA
V gene: TRBV14
D gene: NA
J gene: TRBJ2-1
CDR3 DNA: TGTGCCAGCAGCATAAGCGGGACAGGTTACAATGAGCAGTTCTTC
CDR3 protein: CASSISGTGYNEQFF

clone size: NA
V gene: TRBV27
D gene: TRBD1
J gene: TRBJ1-2
CDR3 DNA: TGTGCCACCTTGGATAGGGTTACTACAGGGGCCAGTAACTATGGCTACACCTTC
CDR3 protein: CATLDRVTTGASNYGYTF

clone size: NA
V gene: TRBV6-5
D gene: NA
J gene: TRBJ2-7
CDR3 DNA: TGTGCCAGCAGAAGGGGTTCTTACTACGAGCAGTACTTC
CDR3 protein: CASRRGSYYEQYF

clone size: NA
V gene: TRBV6-5
D gene: TRBD2
J gene: TRBJ2-1
CDR3 DNA: TGTGCCAGCAGGGTGACTAGCGGGGTTTATGTGGAGCAGTTCTTC
CDR3 protein: CASRVTSGVYVEQFF

clone size: once
V gene: TRBV6-6
D gene: TRBD2
J gene: TRBJ2-5
CDR3 DNA: TGTGCCAGCAGTCAACTCCTATTAGCGGGGAGAAAAGAGACCCAGTACTTC
CDR3 protein: CASSQLLLAGRKETQYF

clone size: NA
V gene: TRBV6-5
D gene: TRBD1
J gene: TRBJ1-3
CDR3 DNA: TGTGCCAGCAGTTTCGGGACAGGGTGGGGAAACACCATATATTTT
CDR3 protein: CASSFGTGWGNTIYF

clone size: NA
V gene: TRBV28
D gene: NA
J gene: TRBJ1-2
CDR3 DNA: TGTGCCAGCAGTTTCCAAGACGGAGTCTATGGCTACACCTTC
CDR3 protein: CASSFQDGVYGYTF

clone size: once
V gene: TRBV27
D gene: NA
J gene: TRBJ2-2
CDR3 DNA: TGTGCCAGCAGTTTAAGGGGCCGCAATCCGAACACCGGGGAGCTGTTTTTT
CDR3 protein: CASSLRGRNPNTGELFF

clone size: NA
V gene: TRBV6-4
D gene: NA
J gene: TRBJ1-4
CDR3 DNA: TGTGCCAGCAGTGACAAACAGGGTTCCCGTAGCGATGAAAAACTGTTTTTT
CDR3 protein: CASSDKQGSRSDEKLFF

clone size: NA
V gene: TRBV6-1
D gene: NA
J gene: TRBJ2-7
CDR3 DNA: TGTGCCAGCAGTGACAACTACCTCTACGAGCAGTACTTC
CDR3 protein: CASSDNYLYEQYF

clone size: NA
V gene: TRBV10-3
D gene: TRBD2
J gene: TRBJ2-1
CDR3 DNA: TGTGCCATCAGTTTAGCGGGGGGGTACAATGAGCAGTTCTTC
CDR3 protein: CAISLAGGYNEQFF

clone size: NA
V gene: TRBV11-2
D gene: TRBD1
J gene: TRBJ1-1
CDR3 DNA: TGTGCCAGCAGCTGGGCGACAGGGGGCACTGAAGCTTTCTTT
CDR3 protein: CASSWATGGTEAFF

clone size: NA
V gene: TRBV30
D gene: TRBD1
J gene: TRBJ2-7
CDR3 DNA: TGTGCCTGGACCAGACAGGGGGTCTACGAGCAGTACTTC
CDR3 protein: CAWTRQGVYEQYF

clone size: NA
V gene: TRBV29-1
D gene: NA
J gene: TRBJ2-3
CDR3 DNA: TGCAGCGTTGAAAAGGGAGAGGGCACAGATACGCAGTATTTT
CDR3 protein: CSVEKGEGTDTQYF

clone size: once
V gene: TRBV11-2
D gene: NA
J gene: TRBJ2-7
CDR3 DNA: TGTGCCAGCAGCTTAGAACCGAGACAGGAGTACTACGAGCAGTACTTC
CDR3 protein: CASSLEPRQEYYEQYF

clone size: NA
V gene: TRBV29-1
D gene: NA
J gene: TRBJ1-4
CDR3 DNA: TGCAGCGCCAGGAGGGAAAAACTGTTTTTT
CDR3 protein: CSARREKLFF

clone size: once
V gene: TRBV19
D gene: TRBD2
J gene: TRBJ2-3
CDR3 DNA: TGTGCCAGTAGTTATTATCGGACTAGCGGCAACACAGATACGCAGTATTTT
CDR3 protein: CASSYYRTSGNTDTQYF

clone size: NA
V gene: TRBV12-3/TRBV12-4
D gene: NA
J gene: TRBJ2-7
CDR3 DNA: TGTGCCAGCAGTTTTGGCAGGGACTACGAGCAGTACTTC
CDR3 protein: CASSFGRDYEQYF

clone size: NA
V gene: TRBV5-5
D gene: NA
J gene: TRBJ1-5
CDR3 DNA: TGTGCCAGCAGCTTCCCGGAGCTCGGGGGGGGGAGGCCCCAGCATTTT
CDR3 protein: CASSFPELGGGRPQHF

clone size: NA
V gene: TRBV6-4
D gene: TRBD2
J gene: TRBJ2-1
CDR3 DNA: TGTGCCAGCAGTGATACTAGCGGGGCCTACAATGAGCAGTTCTTC
CDR3 protein: CASSDTSGAYNEQFF

clone size: NA
V gene: TRBV3-1/TRBV3-2
D gene: TRBD1
J gene: TRBJ1-1
CDR3 DNA: TGTGCCAGCAGCCCTATGACAGGGGCAGGGAACACTGAAGCTTTCTTT
CDR3 protein: CASSPMTGAGNTEAFF

clone size: NA
V gene: TRBV12-3/TRBV12-4
D gene: NA
J gene: TRBJ1-2
CDR3 DNA: TGTGCCAGCAGCCCCATTTCCGGTTCTGGCTACACCTTC
CDR3 protein: CASSPISGSGYTF

clone size: once
V gene: TRBV9
D gene: NA
J gene: TRBJ1-3
CDR3 DNA: TGTGCCAGCAGCGAGCACAGGAGCTCCTCTGGAAACACCATATATTTT
CDR3 protein: CASSEHRSSSGNTIYF

clone size: few
V gene: TRBV5-5
D gene: TRBD1
J gene: TRBJ1-2
CDR3 DNA: TGTGCCAGCAGCTTGGGGGACAGGGTGGCTAACTATGGCTACACCTTC
CDR3 protein: CASSLGDRVANYGYTF

clone size: NA
V gene: TRBV4-2
D gene: NA
J gene: TRBJ1-4
CDR3 DNA: TGTGCCAGCAGCCAAGAATCAGGGGCGACTAATGAAAAACTGTTTTTT
CDR3 protein: CASSQESGATNEKLFF

clone size: NA
V gene: TRBV30
D gene: NA
J gene: TRBJ1-2
CDR3 DNA: TGTGCCGGTTCCGGACAGACCTATGGCTACACCTTC
CDR3 protein: CAGSGQTYGYTF